This T cell receptor (beta chain) originates from a study of shared clonotypes between healthy human individuals. Study results and caveats: It was the non-shared clonotypes that had lower generation probabilities than clonotypes shared by all four donors. Among the subsets, naive ones generally showed larger estimated richness than memory ones. Inspection by rarefaction showed sorted-subset sequencing to be incomplete despite large depth.

Source study methods: Filtering differed since immunoSEQ provided only junctions, with no quality scores. Libraries were prepared by immunoSEQ multiplex PCR; TCRdb keeps only in-frame clonotypes and omits some of them. V, J and clone size reflect that table, while D and trimming were determined from the DNA. The profile shows some 1 million clones, about 70% of them singletons. V lost 0 bases to trimming and J lost 7 bases; unmatched junction nucleotides: 5. The CDR3 is 14 amino acids. In its sample, this clone was seen once. Antigen: not known. Sequenced input: memory CD4+ T cells sorted from blood. Subset here: CD45RA-negative fraction. The rearrangement uses TRBV5-3 and TRBJ1-2; 8 nucleotides line up with TRBD1. TRBV5-3 is classed as an ORF, of uncertain function. The clonotype was recovered from a man aged 18 to 35 in good health. In DNA, the CDR3 is TGTGCCAGAAGCTTGGTTTCAGGGGGCCTTGGCTACACCTTC. Protein sequence: CARSLVSGGLGYTF.